This T cell receptor (beta chain) came from a study of identical twins. At least ten counts were recorded for this clonotype. Its antigen is unidentified. Losses at the gene ends were 6 bases for V and 10 bases for J; bases not matched to a gene: 12. Germline CDR1 and CDR2: DFQATT and SNEGSKA (reference sequence). The CDR3 totals 13 residues. Study findings and constraints: Twins' surplus sharing was weaker for beta out-of-frame sequences. Conclusions were drawn cross-sectionally by statistical analysis, without following the same donors. Twin-shared out-of-frame alpha sequences showed excess low generation probability.

Template switching added a universal primer site; cDNA carried unique molecular identifiers. TCRdb re-analysed the 5' RACE reads in MiXCR, keeping a single row per CDR3 protein. The table records a few hundred thousand distinct CDR3 sequences, approximately 17% of them present only once. The specimen sequenced was naive T cells sorted from blood. The chain recombines TRBV20-1 with TRBJ2-1; 7 nucleotides match TRBD1. The receptor comes from a man aged 45-60 years in good health. CDR3 in amino acids: CSARTGATIEQFF. CDR3 bases: TGCAGTGCACGAACAGGGGCTACAATCGAGCAGTTCTTC.